Listed below are T cell receptor beta chains from one sample, sequenced in a study of shared clonotypes between healthy human individuals. Only in-frame clones appear in the TCRdb table, and some are missing; sequencing was by immunoSEQ multiplex PCR. The sample includes over 1.5 million clones, roughly 98% of them seen just once. The sample taken for sequencing was naive CD4+ T cells sorted from blood. Source of these receptors: a man aged 25-40 years in good health. The CDR3 runs from the conserved cysteine through the conserved F or W. Fields, in order: D gene, V gene, clone size, J gene, CDR3 protein, CDR3 DNA. The D gene is left open where the match is weak. Expanded clones are given a class, and other clones once, few, many or no size at all.

D: NA
V: TRBV7-2
size: NA
J: TRBJ1-2
CDR3: CASSPADRGDYGYTF
DNA: TGTGCCAGCAGCCCAGCTGACCGCGGGGACTATGGCTACACCTTC

D: TRBD2
V: TRBV10-3
size: NA
J: TRBJ2-3
CDR3: CAIREADTQYF
DNA: TGTGCCATACGGGAGGCCGATACGCAGTATTTT

D: NA
V: TRBV6-5
size: NA
J: TRBJ1-1
CDR3: CASSYRGGDTEAFF
DNA: TGTGCCAGCAGTTACAGGGGCGGGGACACTGAAGCTTTCTTT

D: TRBD2
V: TRBV6-1
size: NA
J: TRBJ2-7
CDR3: CASSEPASGRYYEQYF
DNA: TGTGCCAGCAGTGAACCAGCTAGCGGGAGGTACTACGAGCAGTACTTC

D: TRBD2
V: TRBV11-2
size: NA
J: TRBJ2-3
CDR3: CASSLEGLAPGDTQYF
DNA: TGTGCCAGCAGCTTAGAGGGACTAGCCCCCGGAGATACGCAGTATTTT

D: TRBD2
V: TRBV11-1
size: NA
J: TRBJ2-1
CDR3: CASSLGAGLAFIDNEQFF
DNA: TGTGCCAGCAGCTTAGGGGCGGGACTAGCGTTTATTGACAATGAGCAGTTCTTC

D: TRBD2
V: TRBV27
size: NA
J: TRBJ2-2
CDR3: CASSLAPDSGSWTGELFF
DNA: TGTGCCAGCAGTTTAGCACCTGATAGCGGGAGTTGGACCGGGGAGCTGTTTTTT

D: TRBD2
V: TRBV5-1
size: NA
J: TRBJ2-7
CDR3: CASSLGVGLAGSEQYF
DNA: TGCGCCAGCAGCTTGGGGGTGGGACTAGCGGGAAGCGAGCAGTACTTC

D: TRBD2
V: TRBV7-6
size: NA
J: TRBJ2-1
CDR3: CASSLSGLAGNNEQFF
DNA: TGTGCCAGCAGCTTATCGGGACTAGCGGGAAACAATGAGCAGTTCTTC

D: NA
V: TRBV27
size: NA
J: TRBJ2-2
CDR3: CASSFFADTNTGELFF
DNA: TGTGCCAGCAGTTTTTTTGCAGACACGAACACCGGGGAGCTGTTTTTT

D: NA
V: TRBV28
size: NA
J: TRBJ2-1
CDR3: CASSLPGRSRQFF
DNA: TGTGCCAGCAGTTTGCCGGGCCGAAGTCGGCAGTTCTTC

D: NA
V: TRBV9
size: NA
J: TRBJ2-1
CDR3: CASSVAAGWNYNEQFF
DNA: TGTGCCAGCAGCGTAGCGGCAGGGTGGAACTACAATGAGCAGTTCTTC

D: TRBD1
V: TRBV5-1
size: NA
J: TRBJ2-1
CDR3: CASSRRTGYNEQFF
DNA: TGCGCCAGCAGCCGTCGGACAGGGTACAATGAGCAGTTCTTC

D: NA
V: TRBV5-8
size: NA
J: TRBJ2-1
CDR3: CASSLAGVSDNEQFF
DNA: TGTGCCAGCAGCTTGGCAGGGGTTTCGGACAATGAGCAGTTCTTC

D: NA
V: TRBV27
size: NA
J: TRBJ2-5
CDR3: CASSFFGVGEQETQYF
DNA: TGTGCCAGCAGTTTTTTTGGAGTTGGGGAACAAGAGACCCAGTACTTC

D: NA
V: TRBV19
size: NA
J: TRBJ1-1
CDR3: CASSVDSGNTEAFF
DNA: TGTGCCAGTAGTGTAGACTCTGGGAACACTGAAGCTTTCTTT

D: NA
V: TRBV6-4
size: NA
J: TRBJ1-5
CDR3: CASSTPRGKWSNQPQHF
DNA: TGTGCCAGCAGCACCCCCCGAGGGAAATGGTCCAATCAGCCCCAGCATTTT

D: NA
V: TRBV6-1
size: NA
J: TRBJ1-3
CDR3: CASSEMFGSGNTIYF
DNA: TGTGCCAGCAGTGAAATGTTTGGATCTGGAAACACCATATATTTT

D: TRBD1
V: TRBV18
size: NA
J: TRBJ1-1
CDR3: CASSLRTGDGTEAFF
DNA: TGTGCCAGCTCACTAAGAACAGGGGATGGCACTGAAGCTTTCTTT

D: NA
V: TRBV28
size: NA
J: TRBJ1-1
CDR3: CASSFGRNTEAFF
DNA: TGTGCCAGCAGTTTTGGGCGGAACACTGAAGCTTTCTTT

D: NA
V: TRBV18
size: NA
J: TRBJ2-6
CDR3: CASSPAGASGANVLTF
DNA: TGTGCCAGCTCACCCGCAGGGGCATCTGGGGCCAACGTCCTGACTTTC

D: TRBD1
V: TRBV11-1
size: NA
J: TRBJ1-1
CDR3: CASSLEDRDWNEAFF
DNA: TGTGCCAGCAGCTTAGAAGACAGGGATTGGAATGAAGCTTTCTTT

D: NA
V: TRBV5-4
size: once
J: TRBJ2-6
CDR3: CASSHGGANVLTF
DNA: TGTGCCAGCTCGCATGGTGGGGCCAACGTCCTGACTTTC

D: NA
V: TRBV6-5
size: NA
J: TRBJ2-2
CDR3: CASGDGGITGELFF
DNA: TGTGCCAGCGGTGATGGGGGGATCACCGGGGAGCTGTTTTTT

D: NA
V: TRBV18
size: NA
J: TRBJ2-3
CDR3: CASSPNSLVSTDTQYF
DNA: TGTGCCAGCTCACCCAATTCCCTAGTAAGCACAGATACGCAGTATTTT